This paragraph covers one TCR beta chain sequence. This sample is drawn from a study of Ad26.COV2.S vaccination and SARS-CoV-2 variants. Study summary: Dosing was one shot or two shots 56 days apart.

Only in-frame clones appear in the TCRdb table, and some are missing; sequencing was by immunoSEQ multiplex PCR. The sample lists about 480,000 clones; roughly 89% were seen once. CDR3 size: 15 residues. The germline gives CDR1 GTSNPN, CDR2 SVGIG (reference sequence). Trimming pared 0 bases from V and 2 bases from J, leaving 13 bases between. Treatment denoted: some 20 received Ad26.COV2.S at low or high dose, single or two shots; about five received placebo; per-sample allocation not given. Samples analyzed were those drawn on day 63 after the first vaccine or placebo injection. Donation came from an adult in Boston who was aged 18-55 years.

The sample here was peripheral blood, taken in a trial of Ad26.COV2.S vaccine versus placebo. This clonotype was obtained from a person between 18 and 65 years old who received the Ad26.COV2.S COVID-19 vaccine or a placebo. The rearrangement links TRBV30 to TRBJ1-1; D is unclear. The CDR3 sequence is CAWSVQQKVNTEAFF. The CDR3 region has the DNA TGTGCCTGGAGTGTACAACAGAAAGTAAACACTGAAGCTTTCTTT. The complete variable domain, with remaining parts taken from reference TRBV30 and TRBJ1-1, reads SQTIHQWPATLVQPVGSPLSLECTVEGTSNPNLYWYRQAAGRGLQLLFYSVGIGQISSEVPQNLSASRPQDRQFILSSKKLLLSDSGFYLCAWSVQQKVNTEAFFGQGTRLTVV.